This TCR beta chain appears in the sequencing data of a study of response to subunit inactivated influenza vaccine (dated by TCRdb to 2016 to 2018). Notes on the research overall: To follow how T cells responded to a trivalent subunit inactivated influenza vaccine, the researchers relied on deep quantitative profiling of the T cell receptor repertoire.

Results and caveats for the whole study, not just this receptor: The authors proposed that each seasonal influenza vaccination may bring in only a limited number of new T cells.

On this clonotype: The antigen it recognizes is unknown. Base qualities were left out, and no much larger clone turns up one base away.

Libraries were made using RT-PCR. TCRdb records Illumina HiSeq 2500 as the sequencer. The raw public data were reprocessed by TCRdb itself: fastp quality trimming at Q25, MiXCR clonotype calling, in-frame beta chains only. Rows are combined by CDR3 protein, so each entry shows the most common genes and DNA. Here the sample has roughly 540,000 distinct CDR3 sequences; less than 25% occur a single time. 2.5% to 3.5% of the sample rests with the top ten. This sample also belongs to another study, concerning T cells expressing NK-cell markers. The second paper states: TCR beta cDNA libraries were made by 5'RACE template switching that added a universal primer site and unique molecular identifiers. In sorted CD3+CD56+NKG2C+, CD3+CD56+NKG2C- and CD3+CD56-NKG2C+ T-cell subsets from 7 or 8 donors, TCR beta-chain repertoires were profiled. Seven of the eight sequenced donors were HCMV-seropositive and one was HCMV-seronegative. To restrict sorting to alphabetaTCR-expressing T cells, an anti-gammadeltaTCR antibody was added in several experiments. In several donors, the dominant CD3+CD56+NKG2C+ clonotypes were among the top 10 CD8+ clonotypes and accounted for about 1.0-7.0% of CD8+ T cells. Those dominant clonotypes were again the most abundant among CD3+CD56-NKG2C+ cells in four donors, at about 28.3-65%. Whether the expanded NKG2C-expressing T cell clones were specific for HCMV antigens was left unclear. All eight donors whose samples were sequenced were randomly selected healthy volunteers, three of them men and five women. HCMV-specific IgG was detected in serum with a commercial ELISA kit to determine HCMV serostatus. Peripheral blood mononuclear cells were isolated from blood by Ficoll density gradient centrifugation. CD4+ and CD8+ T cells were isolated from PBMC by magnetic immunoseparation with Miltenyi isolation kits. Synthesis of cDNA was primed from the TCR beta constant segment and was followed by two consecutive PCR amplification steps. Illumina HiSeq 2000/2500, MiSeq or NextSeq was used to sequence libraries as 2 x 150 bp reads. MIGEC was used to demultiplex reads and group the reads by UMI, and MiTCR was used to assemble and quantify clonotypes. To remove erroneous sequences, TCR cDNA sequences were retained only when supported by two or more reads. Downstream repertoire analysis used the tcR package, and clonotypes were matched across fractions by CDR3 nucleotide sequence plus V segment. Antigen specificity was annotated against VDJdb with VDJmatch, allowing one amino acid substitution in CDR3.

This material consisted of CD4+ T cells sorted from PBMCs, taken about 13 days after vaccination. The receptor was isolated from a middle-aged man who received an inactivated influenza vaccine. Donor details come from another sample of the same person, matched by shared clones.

The DNA sequence is TGTGCCAGCAGCCAAGAAGATCTAGCGGGGGGATACACCGGGGAGCTGTTTTTT. This is translated as CASSQEDLAGGYTGELFF. The rearranged segments are TRBV4-2 and TRBJ2-2; 11 bases in between match TRBD2. V and J are trimmed by 0 bases and 3 bases, and the gene matches miss 6 bases of the junction. CDR1 and CDR2, per the germline V gene, are LGHNA and YNFKEQ. From its cysteine to its phenylalanine, the CDR3 spans 18 amino acids. Only the CDR3 part of the read is kept: 54 bases, read in frame from the first base.